The present T cell receptor beta chain was sequenced within a study of beta chain features in type 1 diabetes. For the study at large: All samples combined gave about 100 million sorted cells for examination.

The isolated RNA, all of it, was reverse transcribed, so expressed TCRB transcripts were what got sequenced. TCRdb's table, derived via immunoSEQ multiplex PCR, lists solely in-frame clones and lacks some. The sample yields roughly 350,000 clones, approximately 9.9% seen once. Points from the study as a whole: Relative to healthy donors, patients appeared to have naive, central memory and Treg TCRB repertoires that were more similar.

V was clipped by 3 bases and J by 1 base; unmatched bases: 7. Germline lookup yields CDR1 LNHDA and CDR2 SQIVND (reference sequence). The CDR3 runs to 17 residues. This clone was observed a handful of times. Its antigen is currently unknown. Material for sequencing was naive CD4+ T cells from blood. This chain uses TRBV19 with TRBJ2-2; 8 bases align to TRBD2. The clonotype comes from a woman younger than 45 in good health. The CDR3 DNA sequence: TGTGCCAGTAGTATCGCCGGACTAGCTGAGAACACCGGGGAGCTGTTTTTT. Translated: CASSIAGLAENTGELFF.